The clone carrying this TCR beta chain was detected many times. Pregnant or lactating patients and those with other autoimmune diseases or uncontrolled infections were excluded. Trimming took 4 bases from V and 4 from J, leaving 19 bases between them. Germline CDR1 and CDR2: MNHNS and SASEGT. This CDR3 region has 16 residues. TCR beta CDR3 amplification used RNA transcripts. RT-PCR in the first round used HTBI primers; a second-round multiplex PCR followed. TCRdb independently ran MiXCR on the multiplex PCR reads; one entry per CDR3 protein. Among roughly 400,000 distinct CDR3 sequences, 18% were seen once, and the ten largest hold around 1.5%. This entry is derived from a study of Graves' ophthalmopathy and Graves' hyperthyroidism.

This TCR came from a woman in her late teens or twenties with Graves' ophthalmopathy. The V gene is TRBV6-1, the J gene TRBJ1-1, with TRBD1 as a possible D gene (5 bases). The sequenced sample was peripheral blood. The CDR3 sequence: CASSATGTPRPTEAFF. The CDR3 DNA sequence: TGTGCCAGCAGTGCAACCGGGACTCCCCGTCCCACTGAAGCTTTCTTT.